These T cell receptor beta chains were read from a single sample in a study of blood T cell repertoires in COVID-19. Assay used: immunoSEQ multiplex PCR; TCRdb lists only in-frame clones, some missing. This sample has about 74,000 clones, with approximately 86% found just once. Sample: peripheral blood. Receptor source: a woman older than 75 with active or convalescent COVID-19. The CDR3 runs from the conserved cysteine through the conserved F or W. The D gene is left open where the match is weak. The size field is filled for only some rows; it gives once, few, many or a size class.

j_call: TRBJ2-7
clone_size: -
d_call: -
v_call: TRBV4-1
cdr3_aa: CASSPPGQALLSYEQYF
cdr3_nt: TGCGCCAGCAGCCCCCCGGGACAAGCCCTTCTCTCCTACGAGCAGTACTTC

j_call: TRBJ1-5
clone_size: -
d_call: -
v_call: TRBV19
cdr3_aa: CASTMAGGVNQPQHF
cdr3_nt: TGTGCCAGTACCATGGCTGGGGGGGTTAATCAGCCCCAGCATTTT

j_call: TRBJ1-1
clone_size: -
d_call: -
v_call: TRBV7-8
cdr3_aa: CASSIHRESTEAFF
cdr3_nt: TGTGCCAGCAGCATTCACAGGGAAAGCACTGAAGCTTTCTTT

j_call: TRBJ2-1
clone_size: -
d_call: TRBD2
v_call: TRBV5-1
cdr3_aa: CASSPTSGGAVVQFF
cdr3_nt: TGCGCCAGCAGCCCGACTAGCGGGGGAGCCGTGGTGCAGTTCTTC

j_call: TRBJ2-7
clone_size: -
d_call: -
v_call: TRBV6-2/TRBV6-3
cdr3_aa: CASSSRGLAGSSYEQYF
cdr3_nt: TGTGCCAGCAGTTCCCGGGGGTTGGCGGGGAGCTCCTACGAGCAGTACTTC

j_call: TRBJ1-1
clone_size: -
d_call: -
v_call: TRBV19
cdr3_aa: CASSIDGGSGANTEAFF
cdr3_nt: TGTGCCAGTAGTATAGATGGGGGGAGTGGGGCGAACACTGAAGCTTTCTTT

j_call: TRBJ2-2
clone_size: few
d_call: TRBD2
v_call: TRBV2
cdr3_aa: CASRPGLADTGELFF
cdr3_nt: TGTGCCAGCAGGCCGGGACTAGCTGACACCGGGGAGCTGTTTTTT

j_call: TRBJ2-3
clone_size: -
d_call: TRBD2
v_call: TRBV7-9
cdr3_aa: CASSSHPPTSAPDTQYF
cdr3_nt: TGTGCCAGCAGCTCGCACCCCCCTACTAGCGCCCCAGATACGCAGTATTTT

j_call: TRBJ1-2
clone_size: -
d_call: TRBD1
v_call: TRBV6-6
cdr3_aa: CASSNRGGGYTF
cdr3_nt: TGTGCCAGCAGTAACAGGGGCGGAGGCTACACCTTC

j_call: TRBJ1-1
clone_size: -
d_call: TRBD1
v_call: TRBV27
cdr3_aa: CASRLRQGAVQNTEAFF
cdr3_nt: TGTGCCAGCAGACTCAGACAGGGGGCTGTTCAGAACACTGAAGCTTTCTTT

j_call: TRBJ2-1
clone_size: -
d_call: TRBD2
v_call: TRBV30
cdr3_aa: CAWYTSGTSGSHEQFF
cdr3_nt: TGTGCCTGGTACACCTCCGGGACTAGCGGGAGTCATGAGCAGTTCTTC

j_call: TRBJ2-2
clone_size: -
d_call: -
v_call: TRBV18
cdr3_aa: CASSPRGTSYTGELFF
cdr3_nt: TGTGCCAGCTCACCACGCGGGACCTCCTACACCGGGGAGCTGTTTTTT

j_call: TRBJ1-5
clone_size: few
d_call: -
v_call: TRBV30
cdr3_aa: CAWSRGGKQPQHF
cdr3_nt: TGTGCCTGGAGTAGGGGGGGCAAGCAGCCCCAGCATTTT

j_call: TRBJ2-5
clone_size: once
d_call: TRBD2
v_call: TRBV9
cdr3_aa: CASSVGSGGRGETQYF
cdr3_nt: TGTGCCAGCAGCGTAGGAAGCGGGGGGAGAGGAGAGACCCAGTACTTC

j_call: TRBJ2-5
clone_size: -
d_call: -
v_call: TRBV4-1
cdr3_aa: CASSQEGGTGGFAETQYF
cdr3_nt: TGCGCCAGCAGCCAAGAAGGGGGCACAGGAGGGTTTGCGGAGACCCAGTACTTC

j_call: TRBJ1-2
clone_size: -
d_call: -
v_call: TRBV5-5
cdr3_aa: CASSLQQGPQGYTF
cdr3_nt: TGTGCCAGCAGCTTACAACAGGGACCACAGGGCTACACCTTC

j_call: TRBJ1-2
clone_size: -
d_call: -
v_call: TRBV5-6
cdr3_aa: CASSPPGAPSLSF
cdr3_nt: TGTGCCAGCAGCCCACCTGGGGCCCCTTCCCTATCCTTC

j_call: TRBJ2-3
clone_size: -
d_call: TRBD2
v_call: TRBV6-1
cdr3_aa: CASSEAWRAGGTDTQYF
cdr3_nt: TGTGCCAGCAGTGAAGCGTGGAGAGCGGGAGGAACAGATACGCAGTATTTT

j_call: TRBJ1-2
clone_size: -
d_call: -
v_call: TRBV7-9
cdr3_aa: CASSFQGGGYTF
cdr3_nt: TGTGCCAGCAGCTTTCAGGGCGGCGGCTACACCTTC

j_call: TRBJ2-1
clone_size: -
d_call: -
v_call: TRBV7-8
cdr3_aa: CASSLVAPSRWAYNEQFF
cdr3_nt: TGTGCCAGCAGCTTAGTCGCCCCGAGCAGGTGGGCCTACAATGAGCAGTTCTTC

j_call: TRBJ2-1
clone_size: few
d_call: TRBD2
v_call: TRBV4-3
cdr3_aa: CASSRGLAVYNEQFF
cdr3_nt: TGCGCCAGCAGCCGTGGACTAGCGGTTTACAATGAGCAGTTCTTC

j_call: TRBJ2-5
clone_size: -
d_call: TRBD1
v_call: TRBV9
cdr3_aa: CASSRGQGGETQYF
cdr3_nt: TGTGCCAGCAGCAGAGGACAGGGGGGAGAGACCCAGTACTTC

j_call: TRBJ2-1
clone_size: -
d_call: TRBD2
v_call: TRBV11-2
cdr3_aa: CASSLRAGGGYNEQFF
cdr3_nt: TGTGCCAGCAGCTTGAGAGCGGGGGGTGGGTACAATGAGCAGTTCTTC

j_call: TRBJ2-2
clone_size: -
d_call: -
v_call: TRBV5-1
cdr3_aa: CASSLTASNTGELFF
cdr3_nt: TGCGCCAGCAGCTTGACAGCATCGAACACCGGGGAGCTGTTTTTT

j_call: TRBJ2-7
clone_size: -
d_call: -
v_call: TRBV5-6
cdr3_aa: CASSGLTGEQYF
cdr3_nt: TGTGCCAGCAGCGGATTGACTGGCGAGCAGTACTTC

j_call: TRBJ1-1
clone_size: -
d_call: -
v_call: TRBV11-2
cdr3_aa: CASSSDGVWNTEAFF
cdr3_nt: TGTGCCAGCAGCTCCGACGGGGTGTGGAACACTGAAGCTTTCTTT

j_call: TRBJ1-2
clone_size: -
d_call: -
v_call: TRBV9
cdr3_aa: CASNSLYGYTF
cdr3_nt: TGTGCCAGCAACAGTCTCTATGGCTACACCTTC

j_call: TRBJ1-6
clone_size: -
d_call: -
v_call: TRBV19
cdr3_aa: CASSWGGEDSPLHF
cdr3_nt: TGTGCCAGTAGTTGGGGGGGAGAGGATTCACCCCTCCACTTT

j_call: TRBJ2-7
clone_size: -
d_call: TRBD1
v_call: TRBV6-1
cdr3_aa: CASSEPGQGAYEQYF
cdr3_nt: TGTGCCAGCAGTGAGCCGGGACAGGGGGCCTACGAGCAGTACTTC

j_call: TRBJ2-2
clone_size: -
d_call: -
v_call: TRBV4-3
cdr3_aa: CASSQNQAINTGELFF
cdr3_nt: TGCGCCAGCAGCCAAAACCAGGCTATAAACACCGGGGAGCTGTTTTTT

j_call: TRBJ2-3
clone_size: -
d_call: TRBD1
v_call: TRBV5-1
cdr3_aa: CASSYTGQGAGTDTQYF
cdr3_nt: TGCGCCAGCAGCTATACTGGACAGGGGGCTGGCACAGATACGCAGTATTTT

j_call: TRBJ1-1
clone_size: -
d_call: TRBD1
v_call: TRBV7-9
cdr3_aa: CASSHPPGGAVGTEAFF
cdr3_nt: TGTGCCAGCAGCCACCCGCCAGGGGGCGCAGTGGGAACTGAAGCTTTCTTT

j_call: TRBJ1-2
clone_size: -
d_call: -
v_call: TRBV11-2
cdr3_aa: CASSSSIGGYTF
cdr3_nt: TGTGCCAGCAGCTCTTCGATCGGGGGCTACACCTTC

j_call: TRBJ1-6
clone_size: -
d_call: TRBD1
v_call: TRBV18
cdr3_aa: CASSPLGRGPSSYNSPLHF
cdr3_nt: TGTGCCAGCTCACCACTTGGCAGGGGGCCAAGCTCCTATAATTCACCCCTCCACTTT

j_call: TRBJ2-1
clone_size: -
d_call: TRBD2
v_call: TRBV5-1
cdr3_aa: CASRGDLAGYNEQFF
cdr3_nt: TGCGCCAGCAGGGGGGACCTAGCGGGGTACAATGAGCAGTTCTTC

j_call: TRBJ1-1
clone_size: once
d_call: -
v_call: TRBV2
cdr3_aa: CASSFMNTEAFF
cdr3_nt: TGTGCCAGCTCCTTTATGAACACTGAAGCTTTCTTT

j_call: TRBJ1-5
clone_size: -
d_call: TRBD1
v_call: TRBV5-8
cdr3_aa: CASSLGQGGPREHF
cdr3_nt: TGTGCCAGCAGCTTAGGCCAGGGGGGACCAAGGGAGCATTTT

j_call: TRBJ2-3
clone_size: -
d_call: TRBD2
v_call: TRBV7-2
cdr3_aa: CASSPRTSGRRNTQYF
cdr3_nt: TGTGCCAGCAGCCCCCGGACTAGCGGGAGGAGAAATACGCAGTATTTT

j_call: TRBJ1-2
clone_size: -
d_call: -
v_call: TRBV2
cdr3_aa: CASSERGGYGYTF
cdr3_nt: TGTGCCAGCAGTGAGCGCGGAGGCTATGGCTACACCTTC

j_call: TRBJ1-4
clone_size: -
d_call: -
v_call: TRBV4-3
cdr3_aa: CASSQGLGETNEKLFF
cdr3_nt: TGCGCCAGCAGCCAAGGACTCGGGGAGACTAATGAAAAACTGTTTTTT

j_call: TRBJ2-5
clone_size: -
d_call: -
v_call: TRBV5-1
cdr3_aa: CASSFGQVQETQYF
cdr3_nt: TGCGCCAGCAGCTTCGGCCAGGTCCAAGAGACCCAGTACTTC

j_call: TRBJ1-1
clone_size: -
d_call: TRBD1
v_call: TRBV5-4
cdr3_aa: CASSLDRLNTEAFF
cdr3_nt: TGTGCCAGCAGCCTGGACAGGCTGAACACTGAAGCTTTCTTT